Listed here are 20 T cell receptor beta chains from one sample, sequenced in a study of T cells in tumors after PD-1 blockade. Method: immunoSEQ multiplex PCR; TCRdb's copy keeps in-frame clones and lacks some. The table has tens of thousands of clones, approximately 79% seen once. This material consisted of PBMCs, taken after anti-PD-1 treatment. The receptors were gathered from a human donor with basal cell carcinoma.

This chain uses TRBV13 with TRBJ2-3; 15 bases are shared with TRBD2. CDR3 length: 18 amino acids. J gave up 1 base and V 5 bases, and 7 bases lay outside the gene matches. Germline CDR1 PRHDT, CDR2 FYEKMQ (reference sequence). The CDR3 sequence is CASSTWTSGGAGTDTQYF. The CDR3 nucleotides are TGTGCCAGCAGCACCTGGACTAGCGGGGGGGCCGGCACAGATACGCAGTATTTT.

This rearrangement joins TRBV2 to TRBJ2-1, with D perhaps TRBD1 or TRBD2 (7 bases each). Germline V gene data show CDR1 as SNHLY and CDR2 as FYNNEI. The CDR3 has 17 residues. The V end was cut by 2 bases, the J end by 5 bases, with 19 bases between. CDR3 protein: CASSETGRGPKNNEQFF. The CDR3 region has the DNA TGTGCCAGCAGTGAAACGGGGAGGGGGCCTAAAAACAATGAGCAGTTCTTC.

This clone was observed once. This chain links TRBV9 with TRBJ2-1; possibly TRBD2 for D (6 bases). The V gene lost 5 bases and the J gene lost 2 bases, with 17 bases spanning the gap. Germline values: CDR1 SGDLS, CDR2 YYNGEE. The CDR3 has 16 amino acids. Here the CDR3 DNA reads TGTGCCAGCAGGGGGGGAGGTGAACAGACCTACAATGAGCAGTTCTTC. Translation: CASRGGGEQTYNEQFF.

Only a few counts were recorded for this clone. The chain couples TRBV28 to TRBJ2-7; 8 bases fit TRBD2. The CDR3 length is 16 residues. Losses at the gene ends were 3 bases for V and 1 base for J; bases not matched to a gene: 8. CDR1 MDHEN and CDR2 SYDVKM come from the germline V gene. CDR3 nucleotide sequence: TGTGCCAGCAGTTTTCTGGCGGGGGGTCATTCCTACGAGCAGTACTTC. It encodes CASSFLAGGHSYEQYF.

This chain connects TRBV27 to TRBJ1-3, with D unresolved. V was cut by 2 bases and J by 4 bases, with 9 bases left in between. CDR1 and CDR2 from the germline V gene are MNHEY and SMNVEV (reference sequence). The CDR3 totals 14 residues. CDR3 sequence reads: CASSLRQSGNTIYF. The CDR3 DNA reads as TGTGCCAGCAGTTTACGGCAATCAGGAAACACCATATATTTT.

This clone was seen a few times. This chain joins TRBV28 and TRBJ2-7, with TRBD1 identical over 8 bases. CDR1 is MDHEN, CDR2 SYDVKM, per germline. There are 16 residues in the CDR3. V shed 6 bases, J shed 0 bases, and the junction held 10 bases outside the gene matches. CDR3 region: CASSSLGQGTSYEQYF. Here the CDR3 DNA reads TGTGCCAGCAGCTCCCTCGGACAGGGTACCTCCTACGAGCAGTACTTC.

The V call is TRBV19, the J call TRBJ1-2, with 9 bases lining up with TRBD1. The CDR3 runs 14 residues. Per germline, CDR1 LNHDA and CDR2 SQIVND (reference sequence). Germline trimming cut 9 bases from V and 8 bases from J; bases unmatched to any gene: 13. The DNA for the CDR3 is TGTGCCAGGGACCGGGACAGGGACAATGAAGGCTACACCTTC. This sequence encodes CARDRDRDNEGYTF.

The rearrangement uses TRBV5-1 and TRBJ2-7; 8 bases line up with TRBD2. The CDR3 runs to 12 residues. CDR1 and CDR2 from the germline V gene are SGHRS and YFSETQ. The V gene end was trimmed by 1 base and the J gene end by 7 bases; junction bases not matched to a gene: 1. The CDR3 DNA reads as TGCGCCAGCAGCTTGACGGGAGGGGAGCAGTACTTC. It encodes CASSLTGGEQYF.

The chain employs TRBV2 and TRBJ1-1; D might be TRBD1 (5 bases). The germline V gene has CDR1 SNHLY and CDR2 FYNNEI. The CDR3 covers 13 residues. V dropped 6 bases and J dropped 0 bases, with 8 bases sitting between them. As DNA, the CDR3 is TGTGCCAGCAGGGGGACCATGAACACTGAAGCTTTCTTT. Its translation is CASRGTMNTEAFF.

This sequence joins TRBV15 and TRBJ1-3; D not resolved. The CDR3 length is 12 residues. Deletions cut 5 bases from V and 5 bases from J, with 7 bases between. Germline V gene lookup returns CDR1 LNHNV and CDR2 YYDKDF (reference sequence). CDR3 nucleotides: TGTGCCACCAGCGACGGTCGAAACACCATATATTTT. Its protein is CATSDGRNTIYF.

The chain has TRBV14 and TRBJ2-3; D perhaps matches TRBD1 (6 bases). V shed 2 bases and J shed 5 bases, with 14 bases lying between them. This CDR3 has 15 amino acids. In germline, CDR1 is SGHDN, CDR2 FVKESK. The CDR3 DNA reads as TGTGCCAGCAGCCAATTGGCAGGGGCGGTAGATACGCAGTATTTT. The encoded protein is CASSQLAGAVDTQYF.

This clone was seen only a few times. The rearrangement links TRBV5-1 to TRBJ2-3; D gene ambiguous. Trimming cost V 0 bases and J 0 bases, with 11 bases left between them. The CDR3 is made up of 16 amino acids. Per the germline V gene, CDR1 is SGHRS and CDR2 is YFSETQ. The CDR3 is CASSLEVYHSTDTQYF. In nucleotides, the CDR3 is TGCGCCAGCAGCTTGGAGGTATACCATAGCACAGATACGCAGTATTTT.

This clone appeared a few times. The chain recombines TRBV5-1 with TRBJ2-7, with D uncertain. Trimming left V 1 base short and J 7 bases short, with 3 bases between. The CDR3 is made up of 10 amino acids. CDR1 and CDR2 (germline): SGHRS, YFSETQ. DNA for the CDR3: TGCGCCAGCAGCTTGAAGGAGCAGTACTTC. Translating gives CASSLKEQYF.

This chain connects TRBV30 to TRBJ2-5; TRBD1 agrees at 7 bases. From germline, CDR1 is GTSNPN and CDR2 SVGIG (reference sequence). The ends lost 2 bases at V and 5 bases at J; junction bases unmatched: 5. The CDR3 has 13 residues. The CDR3 region has the DNA TGTGCCTGGAGTCGGGGACAGTGGGAGACCCAGTACTTC. It yields the protein CAWSRGQWETQYF.

The genes are TRBV5-1 and TRBJ2-3; D not resolved. Trimming left V 3 bases short and J 0 bases short, with 8 bases between. Looked up from germline, CDR1 is SGHRS and CDR2 is YFSETQ. This CDR3 comprises 14 residues. The CDR3 reads CASSSSGSTDTQYF. The CDR3 region has the DNA TGCGCCAGCAGCTCCAGTGGCAGCACAGATACGCAGTATTTT.

This clone was found once. V usage is TRBV9 and J usage is TRBJ1-4, with D possibly being TRBD1 (6 bases). CDR1 is SGDLS, CDR2 YYNGEE, per germline. V was pared by 4 bases and J by 12 bases, with 19 bases between. This CDR3 spans 14 amino acids. The CDR3 sequence: CASSPERGGSELFF. CDR3 nucleotide sequence: TGTGCCAGCAGCCCAGAGAGGGGGGGAAGCGAACTGTTTTTT.

As DNA, the CDR3 is TGTGCCACCAGCAGAGCAGGACAGACCCAGTACTTC. Translated, it gives CATSRAGQTQYF. The chain recombines TRBV15 with TRBJ2-5; D not certain. With 1 base removed from V and 6 bases from J, the gap between germline ends came to 6 bases. The CDR3 extends over 12 amino acids. Germline-derived CDR1 and CDR2 are LNHNV and YYDKDF (reference sequence). Looking up the rest from reference TRBV15 and TRBJ2-5 gives the full variable domain: DAMVIQNPRYQVTQFGKPVTLSCSQTLNHNVMYWYQQKSSQAPKLLFHYYDKDFNNEADTPDNFQSRRPNTSFCFLDIRSPGLGDTAMYLCATSRAGQTQYFGPGTRLLVL.

The CDR3 loop reads CASSKTGFRSQPQHF. The DNA for the CDR3 is TGTGCCAGCAGCAAGACAGGGTTCCGCAGTCAGCCCCAGCATTTT. The genes are TRBV21-1 and TRBJ1-5; the table calls TRBD1, which could not be checked here. TRBV21-1 is given as a pseudogene. The CDR3 has 15 residues.

The chain uses TRBV10-3 and TRBJ2-1, with TRBD2 as a possible D gene (6 bases). The CDR3 is made up of 15 amino acids. Germline V gene data show CDR1 as ENHRY and CDR2 as SYGVKD. Trimming left V 3 bases short and J 3 bases short, with 12 bases between. The CDR3 sequence: CAISEVWGGYNEQFF. The CDR3 DNA reads as TGTGCCATCAGTGAAGTTTGGGGAGGCTACAATGAGCAGTTCTTC.

The chain employs TRBV5-1 and TRBJ2-1; D possibly corresponds to TRBD2 (7 bases). Germline assignment: CDR1 SGHRS and CDR2 YFSETQ. V was trimmed by 2 bases and J by 6 bases, leaving 12 bases between them. The length of the CDR3 is 14 residues. The CDR3 protein is CASSFGGRVNEQFF. CDR3 nucleotides: TGCGCCAGCAGCTTCGGGGGGCGCGTCAATGAGCAGTTCTTC.